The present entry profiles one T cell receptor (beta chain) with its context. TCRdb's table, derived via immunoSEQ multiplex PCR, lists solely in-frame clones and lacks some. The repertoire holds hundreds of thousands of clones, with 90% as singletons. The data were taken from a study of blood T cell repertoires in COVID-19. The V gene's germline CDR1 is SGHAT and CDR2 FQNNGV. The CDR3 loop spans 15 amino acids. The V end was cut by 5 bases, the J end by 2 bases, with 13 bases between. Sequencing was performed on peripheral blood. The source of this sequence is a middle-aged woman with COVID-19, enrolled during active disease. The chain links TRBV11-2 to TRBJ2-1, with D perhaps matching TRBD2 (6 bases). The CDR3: CASSPGAGAYNEQFF. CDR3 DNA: TGTGCCAGCAGCCCAGGAGCGGGTGCCTACAATGAGCAGTTCTTC.